Listed below are T cell receptor beta chains from one sample, sequenced in a study of blood T cell repertoires in COVID-19. TCRdb keeps only in-frame clones here, not all; method: immunoSEQ multiplex PCR. The repertoire holds some 240,000 clones, 88% seen once, with about 2.9% in the top ten. Material: PBMCs or T cells enriched from blood (not recorded which). These receptors were collected from a woman between 40 and 50 years old who had been exposed to COVID-19. Both conserved end residues are part of each CDR3. Fields, in order: CDR3 protein, clone size, J gene, V gene. Size tells how often a clone was seen (once, few, many) or the class of an expanded clone, and some rows leave it out.

CDR3aa: CASSEGLVSTDTQYF
abundance: .
j_gene: TRBJ2-3
v_gene: TRBV6-4

CDR3aa: CASSFGPAGIQETQYF
abundance: .
j_gene: TRBJ2-5
v_gene: TRBV5-5

CDR3aa: CASSMRQGGNQPQHF
abundance: .
j_gene: TRBJ1-5
v_gene: TRBV19

CDR3aa: CASSQDSLGSYEQYF
abundance: .
j_gene: TRBJ2-7
v_gene: TRBV4-3

CDR3aa: CASSLGPGGVGIEKLFF
abundance: .
j_gene: TRBJ1-4
v_gene: TRBV5-8

CDR3aa: CASTPGQANTEAFF
abundance: once
j_gene: TRBJ1-1
v_gene: TRBV19

CDR3aa: CASSLKGVGYQPQHF
abundance: .
j_gene: TRBJ1-5
v_gene: TRBV6-5

CDR3aa: CASSDSAEPPGTQYF
abundance: .
j_gene: TRBJ2-5
v_gene: TRBV25-1

CDR3aa: CASSLGQGAYGYTF
abundance: .
j_gene: TRBJ1-2
v_gene: TRBV7-2

CDR3aa: CASSQGAVTSGNTIYF
abundance: .
j_gene: TRBJ1-3
v_gene: TRBV7-8

CDR3aa: CATSEGQGGGIQYF
abundance: .
j_gene: TRBJ2-4
v_gene: TRBV24-1

CDR3aa: CASSLAGTGIGYTF
abundance: .
j_gene: TRBJ1-2
v_gene: TRBV13

CDR3aa: CASRKLTGYNSPLHF
abundance: .
j_gene: TRBJ1-6
v_gene: TRBV19

CDR3aa: CASKEGGLNTEAFF
abundance: .
j_gene: TRBJ1-1
v_gene: TRBV5-4

CDR3aa: CASSPYRGHVANYGYTF
abundance: .
j_gene: TRBJ1-2
v_gene: TRBV28

CDR3aa: CASSQEVVAGGWISVWQETQYF
abundance: .
j_gene: TRBJ2-5
v_gene: TRBV14

CDR3aa: CASTRTARGGTNEKLFF
abundance: .
j_gene: TRBJ1-4
v_gene: TRBV19

CDR3aa: CASSQTGQGYEQYF
abundance: .
j_gene: TRBJ2-7
v_gene: TRBV3-1/TRBV3-2

CDR3aa: CASSLETGAPYEQYF
abundance: .
j_gene: TRBJ2-7
v_gene: TRBV11-2

CDR3aa: CASSLPSRANTGELFF
abundance: .
j_gene: TRBJ2-2
v_gene: TRBV3-1/TRBV3-2

CDR3aa: CASSSGSLYEQYF
abundance: .
j_gene: TRBJ2-7
v_gene: TRBV6-2/TRBV6-3

CDR3aa: CASSQDSRDNYGYTF
abundance: .
j_gene: TRBJ1-2
v_gene: TRBV4-1

CDR3aa: CASSLNFDGYTF
abundance: .
j_gene: TRBJ1-2
v_gene: TRBV28

CDR3aa: CASHEGGALNEQFF
abundance: .
j_gene: TRBJ2-1
v_gene: TRBV7-9

CDR3aa: CASSPTPRQVPNTGELFF
abundance: .
j_gene: TRBJ2-2
v_gene: TRBV6-9

CDR3aa: CASSTRQSRAFF
abundance: .
j_gene: TRBJ1-1
v_gene: TRBV7-2

CDR3aa: CASSEEARITEAFF
abundance: .
j_gene: TRBJ1-1
v_gene: TRBV18

CDR3aa: CASSVAGGTDYGYTF
abundance: .
j_gene: TRBJ1-2
v_gene: TRBV9

CDR3aa: CAGRGREETQYF
abundance: .
j_gene: TRBJ2-5
v_gene: TRBV30

CDR3aa: CASNRRTAKSGNTIYF
abundance: .
j_gene: TRBJ1-3
v_gene: TRBV28

CDR3aa: CASSFGEGSGYTF
abundance: .
j_gene: TRBJ1-2
v_gene: TRBV5-1

CDR3aa: CASSLQGAQETQYF
abundance: .
j_gene: TRBJ2-5
v_gene: TRBV28

CDR3aa: CASSQDPGDPEAFF
abundance: .
j_gene: TRBJ1-1
v_gene: TRBV4-3

CDR3aa: CASSLSGLAGAEQFF
abundance: .
j_gene: TRBJ2-1
v_gene: TRBV5-1

CDR3aa: CASSYLSGGGYGYTF
abundance: .
j_gene: TRBJ1-2
v_gene: TRBV6-6

CDR3aa: CASSLPGQLFDTQYF
abundance: .
j_gene: TRBJ2-3
v_gene: TRBV4-1